The 20 T cell receptor beta chains given below trace back to one sample, sequenced in a study of spatial heterogeneity in lung cancer. One entry per CDR3 protein results from TCRdb running MiXCR on the 5' RACE reads. The table lists about 10,000 distinct CDR3 sequences, over 20% of them singletons. The time point denotes: blood at routine non-recurrence follow-up after resection. Sequenced material: PBMCs, taken at follow-up. These receptor sequences come from a male donor with early-stage non-small cell lung cancer.

CDR3 in amino acids: CSVTRDRNTGELFF. CDR3 DNA: TGCAGCGTTACTAGGGACAGAAACACCGGGGAGCTGTTTTTT. The chain combines TRBV29-1 with TRBJ2-2; 7 bases line up with TRBD1. This CDR3 spans 14 amino acids. From germline, CDR1 is SQVTM and CDR2 ANQGSEA. V lost 5 bases and J lost 2; bases outside the gene matches: 5.

The rearrangement links TRBV6-6 to TRBJ2-7; 11 bases are shared with TRBD2. The CDR3 length is 14 residues. Germline loops: CDR1 MNHNY, CDR2 SVGAGI (reference sequence). The V segment lost 6 bases and the J segment 3 bases; nucleotides outside the gene matches: 4. DNA of the CDR3: TGTGCCAGCAGCCCGACTAGCGGGGTCTACGAGCAGTACTTC. It is translated as CASSPTSGVYEQYF.

V and J are TRBV20-1 and TRBJ1-3; D gene unclear. V dropped 4 bases and J dropped 5 bases, with 12 bases sitting between them. This CDR3 comprises 13 residues. The V gene's germline CDR1 is DFQATT and CDR2 SNEGSKA (reference sequence). The CDR3 bases are TGCAGTGCTATAAACCCCGGCAGAAACACCATATATTTT. This codes for CSAINPGRNTIYF.

The J gene is TRBJ2-2, the V gene TRBV7-9; 8 positions match TRBD1. CDR3 length: 16 amino acids. Germline assignment: CDR1 SEHNR and CDR2 FQNEAQ (reference sequence). The ends lost 5 bases at V and 2 bases at J; junction bases unmatched: 7. The chain's CDR3 is CASSPAGQANTGELFF. The CDR3 bases are TGTGCCAGCAGCCCGGCGGGACAGGCTAACACCGGGGAGCTGTTTTTT.

V usage is TRBV7-2 and J usage is TRBJ2-7; 9 bases line up with TRBD2. The CDR3 is made up of 15 amino acids. Germline CDR1 reads SGHTA; CDR2 reads FQGNSA. With V trimmed by 2 bases and J by 7 bases, 9 bases remained unmatched. The CDR3 bases are TGTGCCAGCAGCTTACTAACTAGCGGGTCTCGAGAGCAGTACTTC. This translates into CASSLLTSGSREQYF.

This clonotype is classed as hyperexpanded (1% or more). Relative to the germline gene, one junction end is altered; a read error may explain this. The chain has TRBV12-5 and TRBJ1-6; unclear D gene. The CDR3 consists of 8 residues. CDR1 is LGHNT and CDR2 is FRNRAP in the germline V gene. CDR3 DNA sequence: TGCCCCAGGCCACCCCTCCACTTT. Translation: CPRPPLHF.

The genes are TRBV27 and TRBJ2-5; D remains unclear. V was pared by 5 bases and J by 5 bases, with 15 bases between. Germline loops: CDR1 MNHEY, CDR2 SMNVEV (reference sequence). This CDR3 is built from 14 residues. In DNA form, the CDR3 reads TGTGCCAGCAGTCTTGGACCGTCTGGGGAGACCCAGTACTTC. Encoded protein: CASSLGPSGETQYF.

The table lists this clonotype with many counts. This chain uses TRBV6-6 with TRBJ2-3; D gene ambiguous. V lost 5 bases and J 5 bases, leaving 17 bases between the germline ends. Looked up from germline, CDR1 is MNHNY and CDR2 is SVGAGI (reference sequence). This CDR3 is 15 amino acids long. The CDR3, as DNA: TGTGCCAGCAGTCTCAACCAGGATCCATTAGATACGCAGTATTTT. This sequence encodes CASSLNQDPLDTQYF.

This clonotype was detected only once. V usage is TRBV28 and J usage is TRBJ1-3; D is ambiguous. This CDR3 region has 14 residues. V lost 4 bases and J lost 6, with 13 bases in between. The germline V gene has CDR1 MDHEN and CDR2 SYDVKM. CDR3 DNA: TGTGCCAGCAGTTCTAGGAACATTGAAAACACCATATATTTT. As protein: CASSSRNIENTIYF.

J is TRBJ1-5 and V is TRBV27, with D unresolved. Germline-derived CDR1 and CDR2 are MNHEY and SMNVEV (reference sequence). The ends were cut back, 4 bases at V and 0 bases at J, with 7 bases in the middle. The CDR3 is made up of 14 amino acids. For the CDR3, the DNA is TGTGCCAGCAGTTCGACATATAGCAATCAGCCCCAGCATTTT. This translates into CASSSTYSNQPQHF.

The chain carries TRBV7-9 and TRBJ2-1; no clear D gene. The germline gives CDR1 SEHNR, CDR2 FQNEAQ (reference sequence). V shed 6 bases and J shed 6 bases, with 12 bases lying between them. This CDR3 contains 13 residues. The CDR3 sequence: CASSSPSSNEQFF. The CDR3 DNA follows: TGTGCCAGCAGTTCGCCCTCTAGCAATGAGCAGTTCTTC.

Relative to its sample, this clonotype is medium-sized (0.01 to 0.1%). The J gene is TRBJ2-3, the V gene TRBV7-8, with D perhaps matching TRBD2 (9 bases). The germline CDR1 and CDR2 sequences are SGHVS and FQNEAQ. Deletions cut 4 bases from V and 0 bases from J, with 20 bases between. The CDR3 is 18 residues long. CDR3 coding DNA: TGTGCCAGCAGCTGGCAGGGGGCTAGCGGGACTAGCACAGATACGCAGTATTTT. It specifies CASSWQGASGTSTDTQYF. The variable domain in full, completed from reference TRBV7-8 and TRBJ2-3, reads GAGVSQSPRYKVAKRGQDVALRCDPISGHVSLFWYQQALGQGPEFLTYFQNEAQLDKSGLPSDRFFAERPEGSVSTLKIQRTQQEDSAVYLCASSWQGASGTSTDTQYFGPGTRLTVL.

This clonotype was counted ten times or more. The CDR3 reads CASSPGPIYGYTF. In DNA form, the CDR3 reads TGTGCCAGCAGTCCGGGGCCGATCTATGGCTACACCTTC. The V call is TRBV28, the J call TRBJ1-2, with D possibly being TRBD1 (5 bases). This CDR3 is 13 amino acids long. Per the germline V gene, CDR1 is MDHEN and CDR2 is SYDVKM. Trimming stripped 5 bases from V and 4 bases from J, with 11 bases between.

V usage is TRBV12-3 or TRBV12-4 and J usage is TRBJ1-6; the match to TRBD1 covers 9 bases. The CDR3 runs to 13 residues. After removal of 8 bases from V and 11 bases from J, the junction contained 7 bases not matched to a gene. The CDR3 nucleotides are TGTGCCAGCGCTGGACAGGGGACGACACCCCTCCACTTT. Encoded protein: CASAGQGTTPLHF.

Sample share makes this clonotype medium-sized. The gene calls are TRBV19 and TRBJ2-5; 9 positions agree with TRBD1. The V segment lost 6 bases and the J segment 5 bases; nucleotides outside the gene matches: 10. Germline V gene data show CDR1 as LNHDA and CDR2 as SQIVND (reference sequence). The CDR3 covers 15 residues. Here the CDR3 reads CASSSRDRATETQYF. In DNA, the CDR3 is TGTGCCAGTAGCTCCCGGGACAGGGCGACGGAGACCCAGTACTTC.

In this sample, this clonotype turned up many times. The chain joins TRBV3-1 to TRBJ1-1; D gene uncertain. CDR1 is LGHDT, CDR2 YNNKEL, per germline (reference sequence). This CDR3 comprises 12 residues. The V and J ends lost 3 bases and 4 bases respectively, with 6 bases between them. This CDR3 reads CASSHLPTEAFF. The DNA for the CDR3 is TGTGCCAGCAGCCATTTACCCACTGAAGCTTTCTTT.

On this clonotype itself: Relative to the germline gene, one junction end is altered; a read error may explain this. The V and J genes are TRBV5-1 and TRBJ1-4, with 8 bases identical to TRBD1. Germline values: CDR1 SGHRS, CDR2 YFSETQ. The CDR3 length is 16 residues. CDR3: CASNLDGTGDNEKLFF. Written as DNA, the CDR3 is TGCGCCAGCAACTTGGATGGGACAGGTGATAATGAAAAACTGTTTTTT.

A few counts support this clonotype. Here the CDR3 reads CSVEGDRGGNEQFF. CDR3 bases: TGCAGCGTTGAAGGGGACAGGGGAGGGAATGAGCAGTTCTTC. J is TRBJ2-1 and V is TRBV29-1; 10 bases match TRBD1. V was clipped by 1 base and J by 7 bases; unmatched bases: 4. The CDR3 is 14 amino acids. Per the germline V gene, CDR1 is SQVTM and CDR2 is ANQGSEA.

In this sample, this clonotype is medium-sized. The chain has TRBV29-1 and TRBJ1-1; D is undetermined. There are 12 residues in the CDR3. V gave up 6 bases and J gave up 7 bases, with 15 bases separating them. Per the germline V gene, CDR1 is SQVTM and CDR2 is ANQGSEA. CDR3 residues: CSVRGEVGEAFF. The CDR3 bases are TGCAGCGTACGTGGGGAAGTCGGTGAAGCTTTCTTT.

This clonotype was observed at least ten times. The chain employs TRBV18 and TRBJ2-1; D not certain. The CDR3 totals 13 residues. The germline V gene encodes CDR1 KGHSH and CDR2 LQKENI. V lost 3 bases, J lost 9 bases, and 12 bases lay in between. The CDR3 coding sequence is TGTGCCAGCTCACCTCCAAGGGTTCCTGAGCAGTTCTTC. Translating it yields CASSPPRVPEQFF.